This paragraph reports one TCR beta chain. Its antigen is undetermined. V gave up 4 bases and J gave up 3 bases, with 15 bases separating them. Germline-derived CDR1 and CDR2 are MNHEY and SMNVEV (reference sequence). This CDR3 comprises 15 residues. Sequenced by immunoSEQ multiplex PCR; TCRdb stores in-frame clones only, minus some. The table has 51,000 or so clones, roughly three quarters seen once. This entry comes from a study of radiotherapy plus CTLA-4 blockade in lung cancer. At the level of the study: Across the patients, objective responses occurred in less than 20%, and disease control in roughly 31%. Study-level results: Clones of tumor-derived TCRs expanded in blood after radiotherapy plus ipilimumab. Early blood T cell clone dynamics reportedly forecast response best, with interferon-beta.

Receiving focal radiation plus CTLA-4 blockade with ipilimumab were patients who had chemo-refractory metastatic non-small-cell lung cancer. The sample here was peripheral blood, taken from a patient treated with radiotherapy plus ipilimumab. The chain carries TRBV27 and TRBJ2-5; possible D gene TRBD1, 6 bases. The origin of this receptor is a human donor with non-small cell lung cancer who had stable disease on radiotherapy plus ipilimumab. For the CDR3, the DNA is TGTGCCAGCAGTTGGGGGCCGGGCCTGGAAGAGACCCAGTACTTC. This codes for CASSWGPGLEETQYF.